This T cell receptor (beta chain) was sequenced in a study of blood T cell repertoires in COVID-19. In the study overall: The origin of the acute and convalescent COVID-19 samples was the United States, Italy and Spain. T cells, B-cell-depleted T cells, or PBMCs provided the cDNA or gDNA that served as material.

The CDR3 spans 18 residues. V shed 4 bases and J 2 bases; nucleotides not matched to a gene: 7. Germline CDR1 is SEHNR and CDR2 is FQNEAQ (reference sequence). As processed by the authors: Amplification from reference gene primers served as the basis for estimated nucleated cell counts. Sequencing used immunoSEQ multiplex PCR; TCRdb keeps in-frame clones, though not all of them. D and trimming come from the DNA, and the V and J calls and clone size come from that table. The repertoire holds over 55,000 clones, with 70% to 75% as singletons. This rearrangement joins TRBV7-9 to TRBJ2-4, with 14 nucleotides matching TRBD2. The sequence derives from a woman in her seventies with acute or convalescent COVID-19. Sequencing was carried out using peripheral blood. In DNA form, the CDR3 reads TGTGCCAGCAGCTCCGGGACTAGCGGGGGAGGAACCAAAAACATTCAGTACTTC. Translation gives CASSSGTSGGGTKNIQYF.